These T cell receptor beta chains were read from a single sample in a study of T cell clones after liver transplantation. Clones were read by immunoSEQ multiplex PCR, and TCRdb kept only the in-frame ones, dropping some. The sample has some 15,000 clones; around 90% are singletons. The material sequenced was CD8+ T cells from blood, taken before liver transplant. These receptors all stem from a human donor who received a liver transplant. Each CDR3 is given with its conserved first and last residue. Fields, in order: V gene, clone size, CDR3 length, D gene, J gene, CDR3 DNA, CDR3 protein. D genes are given only for firm matches. The size of a clone is reported for some rows only, either as once, few or many, or as a class for expanded clones.

v_call: TRBV19; clone_size: NA; cdr3_length: 18; d_call: TRBD2; j_call: TRBJ2-7; cdr3_nt: TGTGCCAGTACCCGCCGTCCCGGGACTAGCGGGAGGGCCCGCGAGCAGTACTTC; cdr3_aa: CASTRRPGTSGRAREQYF
v_call: TRBV7-6; clone_size: NA; cdr3_length: 13; d_call: NA; j_call: TRBJ2-7; cdr3_nt: TGTGCCAGCAGCCCTCCCGGGGGTACGGAGCAGTACTTC; cdr3_aa: CASSPPGGTEQYF
v_call: TRBV28; clone_size: few; cdr3_length: 14; d_call: NA; j_call: TRBJ1-5; cdr3_nt: TGTGCCAGCAGTTTGACGGTTAGCAATCAGCCCCAGCATTTT; cdr3_aa: CASSLTVSNQPQHF
v_call: TRBV7-2; clone_size: NA; cdr3_length: 11; d_call: NA; j_call: TRBJ2-1; cdr3_nt: TGTGCCAGCAACACGAACAATGAGCAGTTCTTC; cdr3_aa: CASNTNNEQFF
v_call: TRBV2; clone_size: NA; cdr3_length: 14; d_call: NA; j_call: TRBJ2-5; cdr3_nt: TGTGCCAGCAGTGATCTTATGACGGAAGAGACCCAGTACTTC; cdr3_aa: CASSDLMTEETQYF
v_call: TRBV10-3; clone_size: few; cdr3_length: 16; d_call: NA; j_call: TRBJ2-7; cdr3_nt: TGTGCCATCAGTGAGTCAGGAGGACAAGGGAGGTACGAGCAGTACTTC; cdr3_aa: CAISESGGQGRYEQYF
v_call: TRBV28; clone_size: NA; cdr3_length: 14; d_call: NA; j_call: TRBJ2-3; cdr3_nt: TGTGCCAGCAGTTTAGACACCTTCACAGATACGCAGTATTTT; cdr3_aa: CASSLDTFTDTQYF
v_call: TRBV30; clone_size: NA; cdr3_length: 16; d_call: TRBD2; j_call: TRBJ2-5; cdr3_nt: TGTGCCTGGAGTGGGGGGACTAGCGGGAGCGGGGAGACCCAGTACTTC; cdr3_aa: CAWSGGTSGSGETQYF
v_call: TRBV7-8; clone_size: NA; cdr3_length: 12; d_call: NA; j_call: TRBJ1-1; cdr3_nt: TGTGCCAGCAGCCCCCGGAACACTGAAGCTTTCTTT; cdr3_aa: CASSPRNTEAFF
v_call: TRBV15; clone_size: few; cdr3_length: 14; d_call: NA; j_call: TRBJ1-5; cdr3_nt: TGTGCCACCAGCAGAGATAGGGGCAATCAGCCCCAGCATTTT; cdr3_aa: CATSRDRGNQPQHF
v_call: TRBV4-1; clone_size: once; cdr3_length: 14; d_call: NA; j_call: TRBJ2-7; cdr3_nt: TGCGCCAGCAGCCTTAATTACGGAGGCTACGAGCAGTACTTC; cdr3_aa: CASSLNYGGYEQYF
v_call: TRBV5-1; clone_size: NA; cdr3_length: 18; d_call: TRBD1; j_call: TRBJ1-1; cdr3_nt: TGCGCCAGCAGGGCAACTACCGGGACAGGCGAAGGAAACACTGAAGCTTTCTTT; cdr3_aa: CASRATTGTGEGNTEAFF
v_call: TRBV5-1; clone_size: NA; cdr3_length: 14; d_call: NA; j_call: TRBJ1-4; cdr3_nt: TGCGCCAGCAGCTCGGACAGCCCTAATGAAAAACTGTTTTTT; cdr3_aa: CASSSDSPNEKLFF
v_call: TRBV7-6; clone_size: NA; cdr3_length: 16; d_call: TRBD1; j_call: TRBJ2-7; cdr3_nt: TGTGCCAGCAGCCCGGCGCCAGGGGACAGGGGGTACGAGCAGTACTTC; cdr3_aa: CASSPAPGDRGYEQYF
v_call: TRBV2; clone_size: NA; cdr3_length: 14; d_call: NA; j_call: TRBJ2-7; cdr3_nt: TGTGCCAGCAGGGACCGGGACAAGTCCTACGAGCAGTACTTC; cdr3_aa: CASRDRDKSYEQYF
v_call: TRBV15; clone_size: once; cdr3_length: 14; d_call: NA; j_call: TRBJ2-2; cdr3_nt: TGTGCCACCAGCAGAGATCGGGGCGCCGGGGAGCTGTTTTTT; cdr3_aa: CATSRDRGAGELFF
v_call: TRBV5-6; clone_size: NA; cdr3_length: 16; d_call: NA; j_call: TRBJ1-1; cdr3_nt: TGTGCCAGCAGTGCTACGTGGGGGGGCGTGCACACTGAAGCTTTCTTT; cdr3_aa: CASSATWGGVHTEAFF
v_call: TRBV28; clone_size: NA; cdr3_length: 19; d_call: TRBD1; j_call: TRBJ2-7; cdr3_nt: TGTGCCAGCAGTTCCTACCCGGGACAGGGGGCAAGAGAGGCCTACGAGCAGTACTTC; cdr3_aa: CASSSYPGQGAREAYEQYF
v_call: TRBV7-9; clone_size: NA; cdr3_length: 16; d_call: NA; j_call: TRBJ2-5; cdr3_nt: TGTGCCAGCGGGACGCTGGGCGGTAGTGGGGGGGAGACCCAGTACTTC; cdr3_aa: CASGTLGGSGGETQYF
v_call: TRBV5-4; clone_size: few; cdr3_length: 11; d_call: NA; j_call: TRBJ1-2; cdr3_nt: TGTGCCAGCAGCTTCTTGAGTGTATACACCTTC; cdr3_aa: CASSFLSVYTF
v_call: TRBV29-1; clone_size: NA; cdr3_length: 21; d_call: TRBD2; j_call: TRBJ2-1; cdr3_nt: TGCAGCGTTGAAGGCCAGCGGGGACTAGCGGGAGTAAAGGACTCCTACAATGAGCAGTTCTTC; cdr3_aa: CSVEGQRGLAGVKDSYNEQFF
v_call: TRBV4-3; clone_size: NA; cdr3_length: 15; d_call: NA; j_call: TRBJ2-1; cdr3_nt: TGCGCCAGCAGCCAAGATGGACCTGAAGACAATGAGCAGTTCTTC; cdr3_aa: CASSQDGPEDNEQFF
v_call: TRBV11-3; clone_size: NA; cdr3_length: 15; d_call: TRBD1; j_call: TRBJ1-2; cdr3_nt: TGTGCCAGCAGCCCAGGGACAGGGGGCGGGTATGGCTACACCTTC; cdr3_aa: CASSPGTGGGYGYTF
v_call: TRBV7-9; clone_size: NA; cdr3_length: 18; d_call: TRBD2; j_call: TRBJ2-7; cdr3_nt: TGTGCCAGCAGCCAAGAGACGGGACTAGCGGGAGTCTCCTACGAGCAGTACTTC; cdr3_aa: CASSQETGLAGVSYEQYF
v_call: TRBV5-6; clone_size: NA; cdr3_length: 12; d_call: NA; j_call: TRBJ1-2; cdr3_nt: TGTGCCAGCAGCGGGGAAAACTATGGCTACACCTTC; cdr3_aa: CASSGENYGYTF
v_call: TRBV6-4; clone_size: NA; cdr3_length: 15; d_call: NA; j_call: TRBJ1-4; cdr3_nt: TGTGCCAGCAGTGACTCGAACAGGGCAAAGGAAAAACTGTTTTTT; cdr3_aa: CASSDSNRAKEKLFF
v_call: TRBV11-2; clone_size: once; cdr3_length: 17; d_call: NA; j_call: TRBJ2-7; cdr3_nt: TGTGCCAGCAGCTTAGAACTTTCGGGACGGAGTTCCTACGAGCAGTACTTC; cdr3_aa: CASSLELSGRSSYEQYF
v_call: TRBV6-1; clone_size: once; cdr3_length: 11; d_call: NA; j_call: TRBJ2-1; cdr3_nt: TGTGCCAGCAGTATCAGACGTGAGCAGTTCTTC; cdr3_aa: CASSIRREQFF
v_call: TRBV27; clone_size: once; cdr3_length: 15; d_call: TRBD2; j_call: TRBJ2-1; cdr3_nt: TGTGCCAGCAGCCCTAGCGGCGGCTCCTACAATGAGCAGTTCTTC; cdr3_aa: CASSPSGGSYNEQFF